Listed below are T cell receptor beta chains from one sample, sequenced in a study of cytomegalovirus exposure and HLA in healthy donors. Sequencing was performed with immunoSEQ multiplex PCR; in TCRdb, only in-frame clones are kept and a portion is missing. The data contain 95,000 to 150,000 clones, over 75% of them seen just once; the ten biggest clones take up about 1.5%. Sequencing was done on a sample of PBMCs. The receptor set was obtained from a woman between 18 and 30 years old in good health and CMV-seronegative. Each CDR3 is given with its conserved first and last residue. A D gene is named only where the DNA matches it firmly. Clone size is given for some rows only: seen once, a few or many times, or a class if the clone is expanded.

CASSPGDRLLNTEAFF TGCGCCAGCAGCCCGGGGGACAGATTGTTAAACACTGAAGCTTTCTTT TRBJ1-1 NA TRBV5-1 TRBD1
CASSSPGQNSPLHF TGTGCCAGCAGTTCCCCGGGACAGAATTCACCCCTCCACTTT TRBJ1-6 once TRBV27 TRBD1
CASSYTLGQGAFF TGTGCCAGCAGTTACACCCTAGGACAGGGAGCTTTCTTT TRBJ1-1 once TRBV6-5 TRBD1
CASSLRGPDSGNTIYF TGTGCCAGCAGCTTGAGAGGGCCCGACTCTGGAAACACCATATATTTT TRBJ1-3 NA TRBV5-6 NA
CASSLANGVYGYTF TGCGCCAGCAGCTTGGCGAACGGAGTCTATGGCTACACCTTC TRBJ1-2 NA TRBV5-1 NA
CASSLAGLREALGDTQYF TGTGCCAGCAGCTTAGCGGGCTTGCGGGAGGCACTGGGAGATACGCAGTATTTT TRBJ2-3 NA TRBV7-9 TRBD2
CASRDSLSYEQYF TGTGCCAGTAGAGATAGCTTATCCTACGAGCAGTACTTC TRBJ2-7 NA TRBV19 NA
CAWSVRTGVGYTF TGTGCCTGGAGTGTACGTACAGGGGTTGGCTACACCTTC TRBJ1-2 NA TRBV30 TRBD1
CSVGKRGGINEQFF TGCAGCGTTGGGAAGCGGGGGGGTATCAATGAGCAGTTCTTC TRBJ2-1 NA TRBV29-1 TRBD2
CASGTQGYGYTF TGTGCCAGCGGCACACAGGGCTATGGCTACACCTTC TRBJ1-2 NA TRBV6-5 NA
CASSAMLRTRGTSGYNEQFF TGTGCCAGCAGCGCGATGCTCCGGACACGCGGGACTAGCGGTTACAATGAGCAGTTCTTC TRBJ2-1 NA TRBV12-1 NA
CASSWRTGFDEQYF TGTGCCAGCAGCTGGAGGACAGGGTTCGACGAGCAGTACTTC TRBJ2-7 NA TRBV5-5 TRBD1
CASSPRTGAETQYF TGTGCCAGCAGTCCCCGGACAGGGGCCGAGACCCAGTACTTC TRBJ2-5 NA TRBV2 TRBD1
CASSWDINNEQFF TGCGCCAGCAGTTGGGACATCAACAATGAGCAGTTCTTC TRBJ2-1 few TRBV10-1 NA
CACYSYYHRNQETQYF TGTGCCTGCTACAGTTATTACCATCGAAATCAAGAGACCCAGTACTTC TRBJ2-5 once TRBV30 NA
CASLITGILAFF TGTGCAAGTCTCATTACAGGGATTCTAGCTTTCTTT TRBJ1-1 NA TRBV12-2 NA
CASSPGRDPSDEQYF TGTGCCAGCAGCCCGGGGCGGGACCCCTCGGACGAGCAGTACTTC TRBJ2-7 NA TRBV11-3 NA
CASSATGRLSYEQYF TGTGCCAGCAGTGCGACAGGGCGCCTCTCCTACGAGCAGTACTTC TRBJ2-7 NA TRBV2 TRBD1
CASSPGQGADEQYF TGTGCCAGCAGCCCCGGACAGGGGGCAGACGAGCAGTACTTC TRBJ2-7 NA TRBV7-6 TRBD1
CASSFSVSGEQFF TGTGCCAGCAGCTTCAGCGTATCGGGTGAGCAGTTCTTC TRBJ2-1 NA TRBV11-3 NA
CASIMGRFTDTQYF TGTGCCAGCATCATGGGGAGGTTCACAGATACGCAGTATTTT TRBJ2-3 NA TRBV5-8 NA
CASSYRDSGEKLFF TGCGCCAGCAGCTATCGGGACTCAGGGGAAAAACTGTTTTTT TRBJ1-4 NA TRBV5-1 NA
CASSASSGGADEQYF TGTGCCAGCAGCGCATCTAGCGGGGGGGCCGACGAGCAGTACTTC TRBJ2-7 NA TRBV6-1 TRBD2
CASSYSSLAGFYEQYF TGTGCCAGCAGTTACTCGTCGCTAGCGGGATTCTACGAGCAGTACTTC TRBJ2-7 NA TRBV6-5 TRBD2
CASSKGTNSRGNTIYF TGTGCCAGTAGTAAAGGGACAAATTCTCGGGGAAACACCATATATTTT TRBJ1-3 NA TRBV19 NA
CASSLVPGLVMVYEQFF TGTGCCAGCAGCTTAGTCCCGGGACTAGTTATGGTGTATGAGCAGTTCTTC TRBJ2-1 NA TRBV7-9 TRBD2
CASSPPGGAREKLFF TGTGCCAGCTCACCACCAGGGGGAGCTCGGGAAAAACTGTTTTTT TRBJ1-4 NA TRBV18 NA
CASSPAGGEGQPQHF TGTGCCAGTAGTCCGGCAGGGGGTGAGGGCCAGCCCCAGCATTTT TRBJ1-5 NA TRBV19 TRBD1
CASSNGIYGYTF TGTGCCAGTAGTAACGGGATCTATGGCTACACCTTC TRBJ1-2 NA TRBV19 NA